These 15 T cell receptor beta chains were all obtained from the same sample, sequenced in a study of response to subunit inactivated influenza vaccine. MiXCR was run by TCRdb on the RT-PCR reads, yielding one entry per CDR3 protein. The profile covers around 850,000 distinct CDR3 sequences, with approximately 17% appearing a single time and roughly a tenth taken by the ten largest. The sample was PBMCs from blood, taken around 5 days after vaccination. These receptors came from a middle-aged man who received an inactivated influenza vaccine.

The chain is built from TRBV6-5 and TRBJ1-4, with D possibly being TRBD1 (6 bases). The CDR3 runs 18 residues. Trimming pared 0 bases from V and 0 bases from J, leaving 14 bases between. CDR1 MNHEY and CDR2 SVGAGI come from the germline V gene. CDR3 bases: TGTGCCAGCAGTTACTCCCAGGGGCCTTTATCAACTAATGAAAAACTGTTTTTT. This codes for CASSYSQGPLSTNEKLFF.

This clonotype occurred a few times. The chain carries TRBV5-5 and TRBJ2-3, with TRBD2 identical over 10 bases. V was clipped by 3 bases and J by 2 bases; unmatched bases: 3. The CDR3 runs to 15 residues. From germline, CDR1 is SGHKS and CDR2 YYEKEE (reference sequence). CDR3 coding DNA: TGTGCCAGCAGCTCGGGACTAGCGATCACAGATACGCAGTATTTT. Amino acids: CASSSGLAITDTQYF.

This chain joins TRBV9 and TRBJ2-1; D is undetermined. CDR3 length: 15 residues. The germline gives CDR1 SGDLS, CDR2 YYNGEE. The V and J ends lost 2 bases and 8 bases respectively, with 17 bases between them. CDR3 amino acids: CASSVAGSSRDEQFF. Here the CDR3 DNA reads TGTGCCAGCAGCGTCGCAGGAAGCAGTAGGGATGAGCAGTTCTTC. Full variable domain (rest looked up from reference TRBV9 and TRBJ2-1): DSGVTQTPKHLITATGQRVTLRCSPRSGDLSVYWYQQSLDQGLQFLIQYYNGEERAKGNILERFSAQQFPDLHSELNLSSLELGDSALYFCASSVAGSSRDEQFFGPGTRLTVL.

The chain links TRBV12-3 or TRBV12-4 to TRBJ1-5, with D unresolved. V lost 2 bases, J lost 0 bases, and 8 bases lay in between. The CDR3 is 15 amino acids. The CDR3 loop is CASSLQRVSNQPQHF. The CDR3 nucleotides are TGTGCCAGCAGTTTACAGAGAGTTAGCAATCAGCCCCAGCATTTT.

The chain is built from TRBV29-1 and TRBJ2-1, with TRBD1 identical over 9 bases. The CDR3 spans 14 residues. Trimming removed 4 bases from V and 8 bases from J; junction bases left unmatched: 9. Germline lookup yields CDR1 SQVTM and CDR2 ANQGSEA. This CDR3 reads CSVGQLRTGDEQFF. DNA for the CDR3: TGCAGCGTTGGGCAACTCCGGACAGGGGATGAGCAGTTCTTC.

The V gene is TRBV20-1, the J gene TRBJ2-1, with 7 positions matching TRBD2. CDR1 and CDR2 from the germline V gene are DFQATT and SNEGSKA (reference sequence). With 4 bases clipped from V and 0 bases from J, the junction kept 9 bases outside the gene matches. The CDR3 is 16 residues long. CDR3 sequence (DNA): TGCAGTGCTACCCCGCTGGGGGGGATCTCCTACAATGAGCAGTTCTTC. This encodes CSATPLGGISYNEQFF.

This clonotype was detected only a few times. This sequence joins TRBV12-3 or TRBV12-4 and TRBJ1-6, with D tentatively TRBD1 (6 bases). Trimming shortened V by 4 bases and J by 0 bases, and 10 bases separated the two germline ends. The CDR3 runs 16 residues. In DNA form, the CDR3 reads TGTGCCAGCAGTTCCGGACAGAGCTCCTATAATTCACCCCTCCACTTT. Amino acid sequence: CASSSGQSSYNSPLHF.

Only a few counts were recorded for this clonotype. The rearrangement uses TRBV5-1 and TRBJ1-2; the match to TRBD1 covers 10 bases. This CDR3 contains 14 residues. CDR1 and CDR2 (germline): SGHRS, YFSETQ. Trimming at V came to 5 bases and at J to 3 bases, leaving 4 bases not matched to a gene. The CDR3 DNA is TGCGCCAGCAGAACAGGGACAGGGGACTATGGCTACACCTTC. Translated: CASRTGTGDYGYTF.

Ten or more counts support this clonotype. This chain's CDR3 is CASSTRATTYNEQFF. CDR3 nucleotides: TGCGCCAGCAGCACCAGGGCGACCACCTACAATGAGCAGTTCTTC. The genes are TRBV5-1 and TRBJ2-1; tentative D call: TRBD1 (5 bases). The CDR3 is 15 amino acids. Germline V gene sequence: CDR1 SGHRS, CDR2 YFSETQ. The V and J ends lost 4 bases and 2 bases respectively, with 13 bases between them. Full variable domain (outside the CDR3, taken from reference TRBV5-1 and TRBJ2-1): KAGVTQTPRYLIKTRGQQVTLSCSPISGHRSVSWYQQTPGQGLQFLFEYFSETQRNKGNFPGRFSGRQFSNSRSEMNVSTLELGDSALYLCASSTRATTYNEQFFGPGTRLTVL.

This clonotype appeared a single time. The rearrangement joins TRBV10-1 to TRBJ1-2, with D uncertain. V was trimmed by 6 bases and J by 2 bases, leaving 10 bases between them. Germline values: CDR1 WNHNN, CDR2 SYGVQD (reference sequence). CDR3 length equals 13 residues. Here the CDR3 reads CASSTGRNYGYTF. The CDR3, as DNA: TGCGCCAGCAGCACGGGTCGAAACTATGGCTACACCTTC.

CDR3 DNA: TGTGCCAGCAGCTTGGAAGGGTGGTGGGGAACAGATACGCAGTATTTT. This encodes CASSLEGWWGTDTQYF. The J gene is TRBJ2-3, the V gene TRBV7-3; D gene ambiguous. The V end was cut by 3 bases, the J end by 3 bases, with 16 bases between. Germline lookup yields CDR1 SGHTA and CDR2 FQGTGA. CDR3 length: 16 amino acids.

This clonotype was seen only a few times. A junction boundary mismatches the germline segment, possibly from a read error. V gene TRBV29-1 combines with J gene TRBJ1-1; D is unresolved. Germline values: CDR1 SQVTM, CDR2 ANQGSEA. The CDR3 totals 10 residues. CDR3 nucleotides: TGCAGCGTTGTCGAGTCAGGCGAGTTTTTT. It yields the protein CSVVESGEFF. Complete variable domain (other parts from reference TRBV29-1 and TRBJ1-1): SAVISQKPSRDICQRGTSLTIQCQVDSQVTMMFWYRQQPGQSLTLIATANQGSEATYESGFVIDKFPISRPNLTFSTLTVSNMSPEDSSIYLCSVVESGEFFGQGTRLTVV.

This clonotype was seen a few times. The chain is built from TRBV5-5 and TRBJ1-1, with TRBD1 identical over 9 bases. From germline, CDR1 is SGHKS and CDR2 YYEKEE (reference sequence). CDR3 length: 15 residues. J was trimmed by 0 bases and V by 5 bases; bases with no gene match: 5. The CDR3 DNA follows: TGTGCCAGCAGTGGGGACAGGGTTTTGAACACTGAAGCTTTCTTT. Its translation: CASSGDRVLNTEAFF.

This clonotype was seen a few times. V and J are TRBV6-1 and TRBJ2-1; TRBD2 aligns across 8 bases. The CDR3 spans 17 residues. Germline CDR1 and CDR2: MNHNS and SASEGT. V was pared by 6 bases and J by 0 bases, with 10 bases of the junction left unmatched. The CDR3 sequence is CASSSPGGASSYNEQFF. The DNA for the CDR3 is TGTGCCAGCAGCTCGCCCGGGGGGGCAAGCTCCTACAATGAGCAGTTCTTC.

This clonotype has a handful of counts. This sequence joins TRBV20-1 and TRBJ2-1; possible D gene TRBD2, 6 bases. Trimming removed 4 bases at V and 8 bases at J, with 12 bases between. This CDR3 is built from 12 residues. Germline V gene lookup returns CDR1 DFQATT and CDR2 SNEGSKA (reference sequence). CDR3 loop: CSATDYSDEQFF. The CDR3 bases are TGCAGTGCTACGGACTATAGCGATGAGCAGTTCTTC.